One and the same sample provided the 32 T cell receptor beta chains below, sequenced in a study of cytomegalovirus exposure and HLA in healthy donors. With 60 Vbeta and 13 Jbeta primers, the PCR was carried out. Generated by immunoSEQ multiplex PCR, the TCRdb table keeps only in-frame clones and is missing some. This repertoire shows 78,000 or so clones, roughly 80% found once; its top ten account for roughly 2.4%. The specimen was PBMCs. All receptors derive from a woman aged 50 to 60 in good health and CMV-seronegative.

CDR3 DNA: TGTGCCAGCAGTCGCGGACAGGGATTAGCCGGGGAGCTGTTTTTT. Protein sequence: CASSRGQGLAGELFF. The rearrangement uses TRBV27 and TRBJ2-2; 8 bases line up with TRBD1. Per the germline V gene, CDR1 is MNHEY and CDR2 is SMNVEV (reference sequence). V was pared by 5 bases and J by 6 bases, with 8 bases of the junction left unmatched. The CDR3 is made up of 15 amino acids.

The V gene is TRBV19, the J gene TRBJ2-2; 7 positions match TRBD1. The V gene's germline CDR1 is LNHDA and CDR2 SQIVND (reference sequence). The CDR3 contains 15 residues. J was trimmed by 4 bases and V by 3 bases; bases with no gene match: 5. DNA for the CDR3: TGTGCCAGTAGTATCGTGGCAGGGGGCACCGGGGAGCTGTTTTTT. This translates into CASSIVAGGTGELFF.

The genes are TRBV9 and TRBJ1-2; 7 bases fit TRBD1. The CDR3 totals 14 residues. Germline values: CDR1 SGDLS, CDR2 YYNGEE. Germline trimming cut 6 bases from V and 3 bases from J; bases unmatched to any gene: 8. The CDR3 sequence is CASTPGQAHYGYTF. The CDR3 region has the DNA TGTGCCAGCACCCCCGGACAGGCACACTATGGCTACACCTTC.

The rearrangement joins TRBV5-3 to TRBJ1-1; 9 positions match TRBD1. TRBV5-3 is an open reading frame, and its role is uncertain. With V trimmed by 3 bases and J by 3 bases, 12 bases remained unmatched. This CDR3 contains 17 residues. The CDR3 reads CARSCGQGSDCDTEAFF. CDR3 in DNA: TGTGCCAGAAGCTGCGGACAGGGGAGTGACTGCGACACTGAAGCTTTCTTT.

The V and J genes are TRBV10-3 and TRBJ2-7; TRBD1 aligns across 7 bases. The CDR3 loop spans 15 amino acids. The V and J ends lost 4 bases and 3 bases, in that order; junction bases with no gene match: 9. The V gene's germline CDR1 is ENHRY and CDR2 SYGVKD. CDR3 in amino acids: CAISGNRDRDYEQYF. The DNA for the CDR3 is TGTGCCATCAGTGGAAATCGGGACAGAGACTACGAGCAGTACTTC.

This clone was seen a few times. This sequence joins TRBV5-1 and TRBJ2-1; TRBD1 matches 8 bases. The germline V gene has CDR1 SGHRS and CDR2 YFSETQ. V was clipped by 5 bases and J by 6 bases; unmatched bases: 7. The CDR3 sequence is 14 residues long. CDR3 nucleotide sequence: TGCGCCAGCAGTAAGACAGGGGAGCCCAATGAGCAGTTCTTC. Its translation: CASSKTGEPNEQFF. Variable domain in full (rest from reference TRBV5-1 and TRBJ2-1): KAGVTQTPRYLIKTRGQQVTLSCSPISGHRSVSWYQQTPGQGLQFLFEYFSETQRNKGNFPGRFSGRQFSNSRSEMNVSTLELGDSALYLCASSKTGEPNEQFFGPGTRLTVL.

The chain recombines TRBV5-4 with TRBJ2-3; 9 bases fit TRBD2. Germline CDR1 is SGHNT and CDR2 is YYREEE (reference sequence). After removal of 4 bases from V and 1 base from J, the junction contained 7 bases not matched to a gene. The CDR3 totals 16 residues. The CDR3 spells CASSQGLAGGTDTQYF. The CDR3 DNA reads as TGTGCCAGCAGCCAGGGACTAGCTGGTGGCACAGATACGCAGTATTTT.

This rearrangement joins TRBV15 to TRBJ1-5; no clear D gene. Trimming left V 3 bases short and J 1 base short, with 13 bases between. Germline CDR1 and CDR2: LNHNV and YYDKDF (reference sequence). CDR3 size: 16 residues. DNA for the CDR3: TGTGCCACCAGCAGTTGGGGAGGAGACAGCAATCAGCCCCAGCATTTT. Amino acids: CATSSWGGDSNQPQHF.

A few counts support this clone. The V gene is TRBV29-1, the J gene TRBJ1-1; possible D gene TRBD1, 5 bases. This CDR3 has 12 residues. Looked up from germline, CDR1 is SQVTM and CDR2 is ANQGSEA. V was clipped by 6 bases and J by 2 bases, with 10 bases between them. DNA for the CDR3: TGCAGCGTCCGACAGAGAAACACTGAAGCTTTCTTT. Translation: CSVRQRNTEAFF. The full variable domain, its missing parts supplied by reference TRBV29-1 and TRBJ1-1, is SAVISQKPSRDICQRGTSLTIQCQVDSQVTMMFWYRQQPGQSLTLIATANQGSEATYESGFVIDKFPISRPNLTFSTLTVSNMSPEDSSIYLCSVRQRNTEAFFGQGTRLTVV.

The chain combines TRBV5-1 with TRBJ2-1, with TRBD2 matching 12 bases. This CDR3 comprises 15 residues. Germline CDR1 is SGHRS and CDR2 is YFSETQ. V was pared by 1 base and J by 6 bases, with 2 bases of the junction left unmatched. DNA for the CDR3: TGCGCCAGCAGCTTGCTAGCGGGGGGGGGCAATGAGCAGTTCTTC. This translates into CASSLLAGGGNEQFF.

This chain joins TRBV5-4 and TRBJ1-5, with TRBD1 identical over 10 bases. The germline V gene has CDR1 SGHNT and CDR2 YYREEE (reference sequence). The V and J ends lost 2 bases and 3 bases, in that order; junction bases with no gene match: 5. The length of the CDR3 is 16 residues. In nucleotides, the CDR3 is TGTGCCAGCAGCTTCTGGACAGGGGGTATCAATCAGCCCCAGCATTTT. It specifies CASSFWTGGINQPQHF.

This clone was picked up one time. V and J are TRBV18 and TRBJ1-1, with 10 nucleotides matching TRBD1. The CDR3 consists of 16 residues. The germline V gene encodes CDR1 KGHSH and CDR2 LQKENI. The junction had 12 bases not matched to a gene; V was cut back by 8 bases and J by 3 bases. The CDR3 here is CASARQGAGTYTEAFF. As DNA, the CDR3 is TGTGCCAGCGCTCGACAGGGGGCAGGGACGTACACTGAAGCTTTCTTT.

The chain has TRBV5-1 and TRBJ1-1; no reliable D call. V shed 4 bases and J shed 2 bases, with 15 bases lying between them. This CDR3 region has 15 residues. The germline V gene has CDR1 SGHRS and CDR2 YFSETQ. The CDR3 reads CASSGPGGINTEAFF. In DNA, the CDR3 is TGCGCCAGCAGCGGCCCCGGAGGAATTAACACTGAAGCTTTCTTT.

This rearrangement joins TRBV6-4 to TRBJ1-6, with no clear D. Per germline, CDR1 MRHNA and CDR2 SNTAGT. The V and J ends lost 3 bases and 3 bases respectively, with 6 bases between them. The CDR3 runs 14 residues. The CDR3 here is CASSEGDYNSPLHF. The CDR3 DNA reads TGTGCCAGCAGTGAGGGCGACTATAATTCACCCCTCCACTTT.

The V and J genes are TRBV27 and TRBJ2-7; tentative D call: TRBD2 (5 bases). The ends were cut back, 4 bases at V and 7 bases at J, with 20 bases in the middle. Germline CDR1 and CDR2: MNHEY and SMNVEV (reference sequence). There are 15 residues in the CDR3. CDR3 DNA: TGTGCCAGCAGTTCATGGCGGACTCACCGCGGGGAGCAGTACTTC. The encoded protein is CASSSWRTHRGEQYF.

The V and J genes are TRBV19 and TRBJ2-1, with 8 bases that match TRBD1. Germline V CDR1 and CDR2: LNHDA, SQIVND (reference sequence). The CDR3 length is 15 residues. Unmatched junction bases numbered 9, after V lost 4 bases and J lost 7 bases. The CDR3 reads CASSTPRTGRNEQFF. The CDR3 DNA is TGTGCCAGTAGTACCCCAAGGACAGGGAGGAATGAGCAGTTCTTC. The whole variable domain, filled in from reference TRBV19 and TRBJ2-1, reads DGGITQSPKYLFRKEGQNVTLSCEQNLNHDAMYWYRQDPGQGLRLIYYSQIVNDFQKGDIAEGYSVSREKKESFPLTVTSAQKNPTAFYLCASSTPRTGRNEQFFGPGTRLTVL.

This chain joins TRBV5-1 and TRBJ1-1, with 7 nucleotides matching TRBD1. With 4 bases clipped from V and 0 bases from J, the junction kept 6 bases outside the gene matches. Germline assignment: CDR1 SGHRS and CDR2 YFSETQ. This CDR3 has 15 amino acids. In nucleotides, the CDR3 is TGCGCCAGCAGCAATACAGGGGTTCTGAACACTGAAGCTTTCTTT. It specifies CASSNTGVLNTEAFF. Drawing the rest from reference TRBV5-1 and TRBJ1-1, the complete variable domain is KAGVTQTPRYLIKTRGQQVTLSCSPISGHRSVSWYQQTPGQGLQFLFEYFSETQRNKGNFPGRFSGRQFSNSRSEMNVSTLELGDSALYLCASSNTGVLNTEAFFGQGTRLTVV.

The V call is TRBV27, the J call TRBJ2-7, with D possibly being TRBD2 (6 bases). V was shortened by 7 bases and J by 4 bases, with 17 bases between the two germline ends. This CDR3 is 14 amino acids long. The germline CDR1 and CDR2 sequences are MNHEY and SMNVEV (reference sequence). As DNA, the CDR3 is TGTGCCAGCAAAACGGGAGTAAATATGTACGAGCAGTACTTC. As protein: CASKTGVNMYEQYF.

For this clone: Other DNA sequences in this sample translate to the same CDR3. The V and J genes are TRBV2 and TRBJ1-4, with D perhaps TRBD1 (6 bases). Trimming stripped 1 base from V and 3 bases from J, with 9 bases between. This CDR3 region has 15 residues. Per germline, CDR1 SNHLY and CDR2 FYNNEI. CDR3: CASSEGGHANEKLFF. The CDR3 DNA follows: TGTGCCAGCAGTGAAGGGGGACATGCTAATGAAAAACTGTTTTTT.

This clone was seen only once. The gene calls are TRBV5-1 and TRBJ1-1; tentatively, D is TRBD1 (5 bases). Trimming cost V 5 bases and J 4 bases, with 12 bases left between them. The CDR3 contains 13 residues. Germline V gives CDR1 SGHRS, CDR2 YFSETQ. The CDR3, as DNA: TGCGCCAGCAGTAGCAGGGTTAGCACTGAAGCTTTCTTT. It specifies CASSSRVSTEAFF. Full variable domain (remainder filled in from reference TRBV5-1 and TRBJ1-1): KAGVTQTPRYLIKTRGQQVTLSCSPISGHRSVSWYQQTPGQGLQFLFEYFSETQRNKGNFPGRFSGRQFSNSRSEMNVSTLELGDSALYLCASSSRVSTEAFFGQGTRLTVV.

The genes are TRBV7-9 and TRBJ2-3; no firm D call. The germline CDR1 and CDR2 sequences are SEHNR and FQNEAQ (reference sequence). The CDR3 is 11 amino acids. Trimming pared 7 bases from V and 4 bases from J, leaving 6 bases between. The CDR3, as DNA: TGTGCCAGCATTATCTCAGATACGCAGTATTTT. This encodes CASIISDTQYF.

This clone was recorded once. The chain recombines TRBV27 with TRBJ2-1; 7 bases match TRBD2. The CDR3 contains 14 residues. Germline trimming cut 2 bases from V and 5 bases from J; bases unmatched to any gene: 3. Germline CDR1 and CDR2: MNHEY and SMNVEV (reference sequence). CDR3 sequence reads: CASSLASGNNEQFF. DNA for the CDR3: TGTGCCAGCAGTTTAGCCAGCGGGAACAATGAGCAGTTCTTC.

The chain recombines TRBV16 with TRBJ2-2; 9 bases fit TRBD1. Germline-derived CDR1 and CDR2 are KGHSY and FQNENV. Germline trimming cut 7 bases from V and 5 bases from J; bases unmatched to any gene: 8. The CDR3 loop spans 15 amino acids. DNA of the CDR3: TGTGCCAGCACCCCCGACAGGGGGAGAACCGGGGAGCTGTTTTTT. Translated: CASTPDRGRTGELFF.

The chain carries TRBV29-1 and TRBJ1-4; D call uncertain. The CDR3 contains 16 residues. Germline V gene lookup returns CDR1 SQVTM and CDR2 ANQGSEA. Trimming cost V 1 base and J 3 bases, with 15 bases left between them. CDR3 nucleotides: TGCAGCGTTGAAGTCCCGATGGGCGCCGCTAATGAAAAACTGTTTTTT. It is translated as CSVEVPMGAANEKLFF.

This sequence joins TRBV2 and TRBJ2-7; 8 positions agree with TRBD1. The CDR3 contains 12 residues. CDR1 is SNHLY and CDR2 is FYNNEI in the germline V gene. The ends lost 6 bases at V and 6 bases at J; junction bases unmatched: 4. The CDR3 DNA sequence: TGTGCCAGCAGGCCCGACAGGGGCGAGCAGTACTTC. This sequence encodes CASRPDRGEQYF.

This rearrangement joins TRBV27 to TRBJ2-5; the D gene is possibly TRBD2 (7 bases). The J call may be wrong; the DNA end is better matched by TRBJ2-7. Germline lookup yields CDR1 MNHEY and CDR2 SMNVEV (reference sequence). The CDR3 consists of 15 residues. The CDR3 bases are TGTGCCAGCAGTTTTGGGCGGGGGCCGTCCTACGAGCAGTACTTC. Translation gives CASSFGRGPSYEQYF.

The rearrangement links TRBV11-1 to TRBJ2-3; TRBD2 agrees at 8 bases. This CDR3 spans 15 amino acids. CDR1 is SGHAT, CDR2 FQDESV, per germline (reference sequence). V lost 2 bases to trimming and J lost 1 base; unmatched junction nucleotides: 2. The CDR3 spells CASSLLREGTDTQYF. CDR3 in DNA: TGTGCCAGCAGCTTATTGCGGGAGGGCACAGATACGCAGTATTTT.

The chain carries TRBV28 and TRBJ2-3; 7 positions agree with TRBD2. The CDR3 length is 14 residues. Germline-derived CDR1 and CDR2 are MDHEN and SYDVKM. V was pared by 4 bases and J by 10 bases, with 11 bases of the junction left unmatched. This CDR3 is CASSSLAGGNPQYF. The DNA of the CDR3 is TGTGCCAGCAGTTCGTTAGCGGGTGGTAATCCGCAGTATTTT.

The chain recombines TRBV2 with TRBJ2-1; 13 bases are a match to TRBD2. Trimming took 6 bases from V and 8 from J; bases not matched to a gene: 4. Germline CDR1 SNHLY, CDR2 FYNNEI. CDR3 length: 14 residues. Here the CDR3 DNA reads TGTGCCAGCAGAGGACTAGCGGGGGTCGATGAGCAGTTCTTC. Protein: CASRGLAGVDEQFF. Using reference TRBV2 and TRBJ2-1 for the parts outside the CDR3, the full variable domain is EPEVTQTPSHQVTQMGQEVILRCVPISNHLYFYWYRQILGQKVEFLVSFYNNEISEKSEIFDDQFSVERPDGSNFTLKIRSTKLEDSAMYFCASRGLAGVDEQFFGPGTRLTVL.

This clone showed up just once. This rearrangement joins TRBV19 to TRBJ2-7; D is perhaps TRBD1 (7 bases). V lost 1 base to trimming and J lost 0 bases, with 19 bases between them. Germline V lookup: CDR1 LNHDA, CDR2 SQIVND (reference sequence). The CDR3 contains 18 residues. CDR3 bases: TGTGCCAGTAGTATAGTGATAGGGGGGACAGCCTCCTCCTACGAGCAGTACTTC. Translation: CASSIVIGGTASSYEQYF.

The rearrangement links TRBV27 to TRBJ1-5; D is possibly TRBD1 (5 bases). The V end lost 3 bases, the J end lost 0 bases, and 9 bases lay between the germline ends. Germline CDR1 reads MNHEY; CDR2 reads SMNVEV (reference sequence). This CDR3 comprises 15 residues. This CDR3 is CASSLGTTSNQPQHF. DNA of the CDR3: TGTGCCAGCAGTTTGGGGACTACTAGCAATCAGCCCCAGCATTTT.

CDR3: CASSLGQSYGYTF. CDR3 DNA: TGCGCCAGCAGCCTGGGACAGTCCTATGGCTACACCTTC. This chain uses TRBV5-1 with TRBJ1-2; TRBD1 aligns across 7 bases. The trim removed 4 bases at V and 4 bases at J, leaving 4 bases unmatched. CDR1 SGHRS and CDR2 YFSETQ come from the germline V gene. This CDR3 is 13 amino acids long.